The clone carrying this T cell receptor (beta chain) was recorded a few times. This record comes from a study of T-cell reconstitution after alpha-beta-depleted transplantation in children. The TCRbeta library incorporated unique molecular identifiers. TCRdb recomputed calls from the PCR reads with MiXCR, one row per CDR3 protein. The table records under 250,000 distinct CDR3 sequences, about a sixth of them present only once. The starting material was PBMCs, mostly from graft donor cells, obtained 360 days after TCRalphabeta/CD19-depleted stem cell transplant. The sequence derives from a male patient between 2 and 15 years old who had a stem cell transplant for acute lymphoblastic leukemia, so the T cells may come from the graft donor.

This chain's CDR3 is CASSQDLVQAPFSYEQYF. CDR3 nucleotides: TGCGCCAGCAGCCAAGATTTGGTACAGGCCCCCTTCTCCTACGAGCAGTACTTC. V usage is TRBV4-3 and J usage is TRBJ2-7, with a tentative D call TRBD1 (5 bases). The V gene's germline CDR1 is LGHNA and CDR2 YSLEER. The V gene lost 0 bases and the J gene lost 0 bases, with 18 bases spanning the gap. The CDR3 is made up of 18 amino acids.